The entry below describes one TCR beta chain. The antigen is unknown. At one end the junction does not follow the germline gene, possibly because of a read error. The data were obtained in a study of tumor-infiltrating lymphocytes in primary liver carcinoma. About the research overall: Spanning 4.2 to 10 cm, the tumors were T1-T3 N0M0. Study-level findings and limits: Tumors had a significantly higher top-250-clone fraction than blood (p = 0.039). Relative to tumor region pairs, the tumor-adjacent and tumor-blood pairs showed overlap that was lower.

The CDR3 is made up of 21 amino acids. Germline assignment: CDR1 SGHAT and CDR2 FQNNGV. From about 0.5 ug of total RNA, TCR beta-specific cDNA was reverse-transcribed using a constant-region primer. Modified slightly, ARM-PCR produced TCR beta libraries over three nested multiplex PCR rounds. Forward primers for TRBV1-TRBV30 and a C-beta reverse primer served the first two PCR rounds, at around 9 cycles each. TCRdb re-analysed the multiplex PCR reads in MiXCR, keeping a single row per CDR3 protein. The profile shows some 40,000 distinct CDR3 sequences, approximately 82% of them singletons. Bulk tissue was left unsorted, and RNA and DNA were co-extracted from 20-30 mg of it. Enrolled patients were chronically infected with HBV and treatment-naive.

The TCR was taken from a man between 35 and 55 years old with primary liver carcinoma and hepatitis B virus infection. The chain joins TRBV11-2 to TRBJ2-6; 8 nucleotides align to TRBD1. Sequencing was done on a sample of tumor-adjacent normal liver tissue. In DNA form, the CDR3 reads TGTGTCAGCAGCATAGGGGGAGACAGGGGCGTTTCCCTCTCTGTGGCCAACGTCATGACTTTC. As protein: CVSSIGGDRGVSLSVANVMTF.